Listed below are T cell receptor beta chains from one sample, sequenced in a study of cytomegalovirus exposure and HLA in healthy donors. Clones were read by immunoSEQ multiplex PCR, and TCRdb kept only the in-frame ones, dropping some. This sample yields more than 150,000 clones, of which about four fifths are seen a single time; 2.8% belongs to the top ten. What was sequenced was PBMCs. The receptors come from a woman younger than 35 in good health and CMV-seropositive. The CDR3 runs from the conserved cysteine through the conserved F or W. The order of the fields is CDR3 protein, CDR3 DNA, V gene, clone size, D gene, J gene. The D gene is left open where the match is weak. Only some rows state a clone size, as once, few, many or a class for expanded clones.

CDR3 protein: CASSVGLAGGNTDTQYF; CDR3 DNA: TGTGCCAGCAGCGTTGGGCTAGCGGGGGGGAACACAGATACGCAGTATTTT; V gene: TRBV9; clone size: once; D gene: TRBD2; J gene: TRBJ2-3
CDR3 protein: CTSTGSTNEKLFF; CDR3 DNA: TGTACCTCGACGGGTTCAACTAATGAAAAACTGTTTTTT; V gene: TRBV2; clone size: -; D gene: -; J gene: TRBJ1-4
CDR3 protein: CAISVSTASNQPQHF; CDR3 DNA: TGTGCCATCAGTGTCTCGACAGCTAGCAATCAGCCCCAGCATTTT; V gene: TRBV10-3; clone size: once; D gene: -; J gene: TRBJ1-5
CDR3 protein: CASTPGGGHNEQFF; CDR3 DNA: TGTGCCAGCACACCCGGAGGGGGCCACAATGAGCAGTTCTTC; V gene: TRBV9; clone size: -; D gene: -; J gene: TRBJ2-1
CDR3 protein: CASSLVAGEMKLFF; CDR3 DNA: TGCGCCAGCAGCTTGGTGGCAGGGGAAATGAAACTGTTTTTT; V gene: TRBV5-1; clone size: -; D gene: -; J gene: TRBJ1-4
CDR3 protein: CASSYFGTNTGELFF; CDR3 DNA: TGTGCCAGCAGTTACTTCGGTACGAACACCGGGGAGCTGTTTTTT; V gene: TRBV6-5; clone size: -; D gene: -; J gene: TRBJ2-2
CDR3 protein: CASSRLAGGTSTDTQYF; CDR3 DNA: TGTGCCAGCAGCCGACTAGCGGGGGGTACCAGCACAGATACGCAGTATTTT; V gene: TRBV4-2; clone size: once; D gene: TRBD2; J gene: TRBJ2-3
CDR3 protein: CASSPDRGGYEQYF; CDR3 DNA: TGTGCCAGTAGCCCGGACAGGGGCGGGTACGAGCAGTACTTC; V gene: TRBV19; clone size: -; D gene: TRBD1; J gene: TRBJ2-7
CDR3 protein: CASSLALKGKGSGELFF; CDR3 DNA: TGTGCCAGCAGCTTAGCGCTAAAGGGAAAGGGGTCCGGGGAGCTGTTTTTT; V gene: TRBV7-8; clone size: -; D gene: -; J gene: TRBJ2-2
CDR3 protein: CASSDYILAGVPYEQYF; CDR3 DNA: TGTGCCAGCAGTGACTACATACTAGCGGGGGTCCCCTACGAGCAGTACTTC; V gene: TRBV2; clone size: -; D gene: TRBD2; J gene: TRBJ2-7
CDR3 protein: CASSPPGTGGNYGYTF; CDR3 DNA: TGTGCCAGCTCACCACCCGGGACAGGGGGTAACTATGGCTACACCTTC; V gene: TRBV18; clone size: -; D gene: TRBD1; J gene: TRBJ1-2
CDR3 protein: CASRGAGAYQETQYF; CDR3 DNA: TGTGCCAGCAGGGGAGCGGGGGCGTACCAAGAGACCCAGTACTTC; V gene: TRBV2; clone size: -; D gene: TRBD2; J gene: TRBJ2-5
CDR3 protein: CASSESFRGNTEAFF; CDR3 DNA: TGCGCCAGCAGTGAGTCGTTTAGGGGGAACACTGAAGCTTTCTTT; V gene: TRBV10-2; clone size: -; D gene: -; J gene: TRBJ1-1
CDR3 protein: CASSLAGRTDTQYF; CDR3 DNA: TGTGCCAGCAGCTTAGCGGGGCGCACAGATACGCAGTATTTT; V gene: TRBV7-8; clone size: few; D gene: -; J gene: TRBJ2-3
CDR3 protein: CASRRANSPLHF; CDR3 DNA: TGTGCCAGCAGGCGGGCAAATTCACCCCTCCACTTT; V gene: TRBV27; clone size: few; D gene: -; J gene: TRBJ1-6
CDR3 protein: CASLAGHSTDTQYF; CDR3 DNA: TGTGCCAGCCTCGCAGGCCACAGCACAGATACGCAGTATTTT; V gene: TRBV28; clone size: once; D gene: -; J gene: TRBJ2-3
CDR3 protein: CSAGTATYEQYF; CDR3 DNA: TGCAGCGCGGGGACAGCTACCTACGAGCAGTACTTC; V gene: TRBV29-1; clone size: once; D gene: TRBD1; J gene: TRBJ2-7
CDR3 protein: CASSTAAFPTYEQYF; CDR3 DNA: TGTGCCAGCAGCACTGCGGCATTCCCAACCTACGAGCAGTACTTC; V gene: TRBV5-6; clone size: -; D gene: -; J gene: TRBJ2-7
CDR3 protein: CASIFGGSTEAFF; CDR3 DNA: TGTGCCAGTATTTTTGGAGGAAGCACTGAAGCTTTCTTT; V gene: TRBV19; clone size: -; D gene: -; J gene: TRBJ1-1
CDR3 protein: CASSQDRLLGGGAFF; CDR3 DNA: TGTGCCAGCAGCCAAGATCGTCTTCTAGGGGGTGGCGCTTTCTTT; V gene: TRBV14; clone size: -; D gene: -; J gene: TRBJ1-1
CDR3 protein: CASSPRPRIEKLFF; CDR3 DNA: TGTGCCAGCAGCCCTCGACCTAGGATTGAAAAACTGTTTTTT; V gene: TRBV11-2; clone size: -; D gene: -; J gene: TRBJ1-4
CDR3 protein: CASSLTESNTEAFF; CDR3 DNA: TGTGCCAGCAGTTTAACAGAGTCGAACACTGAAGCTTTCTTT; V gene: TRBV27; clone size: -; D gene: -; J gene: TRBJ1-1
CDR3 protein: CASSLSSTDTQYF; CDR3 DNA: TGTGCCAGCAGTTTATCCTCGACAGATACGCAGTATTTT; V gene: TRBV27; clone size: few; D gene: -; J gene: TRBJ2-3
CDR3 protein: CASSSPGGKLFF; CDR3 DNA: TGTGCCAGCAGTTCCCCGGGGGGAAAACTGTTTTTT; V gene: TRBV27; clone size: -; D gene: -; J gene: TRBJ1-4
CDR3 protein: CASSLEFGGGQETQYF; CDR3 DNA: TGCGCCAGCAGCTTGGAGTTTGGGGGAGGCCAAGAGACCCAGTACTTC; V gene: TRBV5-1; clone size: once; D gene: -; J gene: TRBJ2-5
CDR3 protein: CASSYLGGDTQYF; CDR3 DNA: TGTGCCAGCAGTTACTTAGGGGGAGATACGCAGTATTTT; V gene: TRBV6-6; clone size: -; D gene: -; J gene: TRBJ2-3
CDR3 protein: CASSVVVGVQEKLFF; CDR3 DNA: TGTGCCAGCAGCGTAGTGGTAGGGGTGCAGGAAAAACTGTTTTTT; V gene: TRBV7-9; clone size: -; D gene: -; J gene: TRBJ1-4
CDR3 protein: CATTQATYEQYF; CDR3 DNA: TGTGCCACTACCCAGGCAACCTACGAGCAGTACTTC; V gene: TRBV6-1; clone size: -; D gene: -; J gene: TRBJ2-7
CDR3 protein: CASSPGTSNEQFF; CDR3 DNA: TGTGCCAGCTCACCAGGGACTAGCAATGAGCAGTTCTTC; V gene: TRBV18; clone size: -; D gene: TRBD2; J gene: TRBJ2-1
CDR3 protein: CASSETYYTYEQYF; CDR3 DNA: TGTGCCAGCAGTGAGACGTACTATACCTACGAGCAGTACTTC; V gene: TRBV2; clone size: -; D gene: -; J gene: TRBJ2-7
CDR3 protein: CASSLGPGRNQPQHF; CDR3 DNA: TGTGCCAGCAGCTTAGGCCCAGGGAGGAATCAGCCCCAGCATTTT; V gene: TRBV7-8; clone size: -; D gene: -; J gene: TRBJ1-5
CDR3 protein: CASSPGGGLAQHF; CDR3 DNA: TGTGCCAGCAGTCCAGGGGGCGGGTTGGCCCAGCATTTT; V gene: TRBV27; clone size: -; D gene: TRBD1; J gene: TRBJ1-5
CDR3 protein: CATGVTSTYEQYF; CDR3 DNA: TGTGCCACAGGGGTAACTAGTACCTACGAGCAGTACTTC; V gene: TRBV19; clone size: -; D gene: -; J gene: TRBJ2-7
CDR3 protein: CASAPLAGGLNEQFF; CDR3 DNA: TGTGCCAGTGCACCTCTAGCGGGGGGTCTCAATGAGCAGTTCTTC; V gene: TRBV19; clone size: once; D gene: TRBD2; J gene: TRBJ2-1
CDR3 protein: CASSLPSYEQYF; CDR3 DNA: TGTGCCAGCAGCTTACCCAGCTACGAGCAGTACTTC; V gene: TRBV7-9; clone size: few; D gene: -; J gene: TRBJ2-7
CDR3 protein: CASSLRQGNYGYTF; CDR3 DNA: TGTGCCAGCAGTTTGCGGCAGGGAAACTATGGCTACACCTTC; V gene: TRBV27; clone size: -; D gene: -; J gene: TRBJ1-2
CDR3 protein: CASSSAGATQETQYF; CDR3 DNA: TGTGCCAGCTCCTCAGCGGGGGCGACCCAAGAGACCCAGTACTTC; V gene: TRBV6-1; clone size: -; D gene: TRBD2; J gene: TRBJ2-5
CDR3 protein: CASSFSSGNTYNEQFF; CDR3 DNA: TGTGCCAGCAGCTTCTCTAGCGGGAACACCTACAATGAGCAGTTCTTC; V gene: TRBV7-9; clone size: -; D gene: TRBD2; J gene: TRBJ2-1
CDR3 protein: CASSPTRGGVTGELFF; CDR3 DNA: TGTGCCAGCAGCCCCACTCGCGGGGGGGTTACCGGGGAGCTGTTTTTT; V gene: TRBV5-6; clone size: -; D gene: TRBD2; J gene: TRBJ2-2
CDR3 protein: CASSLGGSNEQFF; CDR3 DNA: TGTGCCAGCAGCTTGGGAGGGAGCAATGAGCAGTTCTTC; V gene: TRBV5-6; clone size: -; D gene: -; J gene: TRBJ2-1
CDR3 protein: CASSRLRDISSTDTQYF; CDR3 DNA: TGCGCCAGCAGCCGACTCAGGGACATCTCTAGCACAGATACGCAGTATTTT; V gene: TRBV4-1; clone size: -; D gene: -; J gene: TRBJ2-3
CDR3 protein: CASSVEGLAIYEQFF; CDR3 DNA: TGTGCCAGCAGCGTAGAGGGACTAGCTATCTATGAGCAGTTCTTC; V gene: TRBV9; clone size: few; D gene: TRBD2; J gene: TRBJ2-1
CDR3 protein: CASSGSRTAHEKLFF; CDR3 DNA: TGTGCCAGTAGTGGCTCACGGACAGCCCATGAAAAACTGTTTTTT; V gene: TRBV19; clone size: once; D gene: -; J gene: TRBJ1-4
CDR3 protein: CATSREDGVRGQGYTF; CDR3 DNA: TGTGCCACCAGCAGGGAGGACGGAGTCAGGGGGCAAGGCTACACCTTC; V gene: TRBV15; clone size: -; D gene: TRBD1; J gene: TRBJ1-2
CDR3 protein: CASSVGVAGGAGYTF; CDR3 DNA: TGTGCCAGCAGCGTAGGAGTAGCGGGAGGGGCTGGCTACACCTTC; V gene: TRBV9; clone size: -; D gene: -; J gene: TRBJ1-2
CDR3 protein: CASTYPPGIEKLFF; CDR3 DNA: TGTGCCAGCACCTACCCGCCGGGTATCGAAAAACTGTTTTTT; V gene: TRBV21-1; clone size: -; D gene: -; J gene: TRBJ1-4
CDR3 protein: CASSYLSLEAFF; CDR3 DNA: TGTGCCAGCAGTTATTTGAGCCTAGAAGCTTTCTTT; V gene: TRBV6-6; clone size: few; D gene: -; J gene: TRBJ1-1
CDR3 protein: CASSYGFNPGNTIYF; CDR3 DNA: TGTGCCAGCAGTTATGGCTTTAACCCTGGAAACACCATATATTTT; V gene: TRBV6-5; clone size: -; D gene: -; J gene: TRBJ1-3
CDR3 protein: CASSQAARGGEAFF; CDR3 DNA: TGTGCCAGCAGCCAAGCTGCGAGGGGGGGAGAAGCTTTCTTT; V gene: TRBV14; clone size: -; D gene: -; J gene: TRBJ1-1
CDR3 protein: CASGPGQTYEQYF; CDR3 DNA: TGTGCCAGTGGGCCGGGACAAACCTACGAGCAGTACTTC; V gene: TRBV19; clone size: -; D gene: -; J gene: TRBJ2-7
CDR3 protein: CASSQDRGSQPQHF; CDR3 DNA: TGCGCCAGCAGTCAGGACAGGGGGAGTCAGCCCCAGCATTTT; V gene: TRBV23-1; clone size: -; D gene: TRBD1; J gene: TRBJ1-5
CDR3 protein: CAISRTDYEQYF; CDR3 DNA: TGTGCCATCAGTAGGACAGACTACGAGCAGTACTTC; V gene: TRBV10-3; clone size: -; D gene: -; J gene: TRBJ2-7